This entry describes one TCR beta chain. The target antigen is unknown. Germline CDR1 reads SGHAT; CDR2 reads FQNNGV. V shed 1 base and J shed 1 base, with 9 bases lying between them. This CDR3 has 15 residues. This sample stems from a study of cytomegalovirus exposure and HLA in healthy donors. Study at large: HLA-typed donors were the source of about 85 million unique TCRs, which an early data release held.

Study findings and constraints: Within the data, a cluster of highly shared sequence variants was likely a sequencing artifact.

13 Jbeta primers and 60 Vbeta primers were used for the PCR. Repertoires were generated with immunoSEQ multiplex PCR, while TCRdb's copy carries only in-frame clones and drops some. The sample holds under 150,000 clones, around 80% seen once. Material for sequencing was PBMCs. This receptor was taken from a male donor in good health and CMV-seronegative. The V and J genes are TRBV11-2 and TRBJ2-3; D is unclear. CDR3 in amino acids: CASSLGNSRTDTQYF. The CDR3 DNA sequence: TGTGCCAGCAGCTTAGGGAACAGCCGCACAGATACGCAGTATTTT.